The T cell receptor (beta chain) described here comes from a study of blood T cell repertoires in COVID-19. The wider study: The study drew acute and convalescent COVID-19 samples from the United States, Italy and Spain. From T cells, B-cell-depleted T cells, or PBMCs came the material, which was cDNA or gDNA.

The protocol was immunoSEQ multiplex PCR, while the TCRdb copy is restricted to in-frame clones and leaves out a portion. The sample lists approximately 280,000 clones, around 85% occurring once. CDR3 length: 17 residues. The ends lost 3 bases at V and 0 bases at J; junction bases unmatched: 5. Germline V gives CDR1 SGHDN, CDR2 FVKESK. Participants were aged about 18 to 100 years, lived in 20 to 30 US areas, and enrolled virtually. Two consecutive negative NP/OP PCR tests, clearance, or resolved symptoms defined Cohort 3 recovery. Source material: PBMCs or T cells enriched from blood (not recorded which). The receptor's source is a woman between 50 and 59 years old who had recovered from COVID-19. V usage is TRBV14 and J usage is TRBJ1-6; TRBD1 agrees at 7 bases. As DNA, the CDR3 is TGTGCCAGCAGCCATAACAGGGGTCTCTCCTATAATTCACCCCTCCACTTT. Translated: CASSHNRGLSYNSPLHF.